This TCR beta chain appears in the sequencing data of a study of blood T cell repertoires in COVID-19. Looking at the study overall: From T cells, B-cell-depleted T cells, or PBMCs came the material, which was cDNA or gDNA.

Germline V gene lookup returns CDR1 MNHEY and CDR2 SMNVEV (reference sequence). V was shortened by 5 bases and J by 6 bases, with 13 bases between the two germline ends. The CDR3 extends over 13 amino acids. Measured with immunoSEQ multiplex PCR; TCRdb has only the in-frame clones, and not every one. In the table there are 190,000 or so clones, around 78% of which are singletons. The chain employs TRBV27 and TRBJ1-1; maybe TRBD1 (6 bases). The clonotype originates from a woman older than 75 with active or convalescent COVID-19. The sample was peripheral blood. The CDR3 spells CASSVSRGAEAFF. In DNA form, the CDR3 reads TGTGCCAGCAGTGTTTCCAGGGGAGCTGAAGCTTTCTTT.